The 13 T cell receptor beta chains in this list originate from one sample, sequenced in a study of blood T cell repertoires in COVID-19. Data came from immunoSEQ multiplex PCR; TCRdb stores just in-frame clones and leaves some out. This sample carries over 95,000 clones, about four fifths of them seen once, and the ten largest clones take roughly 20%. Sequencing used peripheral blood. These receptors all come from a woman aged 80 or over with active or convalescent COVID-19.

The V and J genes are TRBV14 and TRBJ2-7; 12 nucleotides line up with TRBD2. CDR1 is SGHDN, CDR2 FVKESK, per germline. The CDR3 extends over 15 amino acids. V dropped 4 bases and J dropped 7; count of bases not matched to a gene: 8. This CDR3 is CASSPLLAGGREQYF. DNA for the CDR3: TGTGCCAGCAGCCCTTTGCTAGCGGGAGGGCGGGAGCAGTACTTC.

CDR3 DNA sequence: TGTGCCAGCAGTCCCCGACGGAGCCCCGTCTATGGCTACACCTTC. Its protein is CASSPRRSPVYGYTF. The chain uses TRBV6-5 and TRBJ1-2; the D is unclear. V gave up 5 bases and J gave up 4 bases, with 17 bases separating them. CDR1 and CDR2 from the germline V gene are MNHEY and SVGAGI. The CDR3 has 15 residues.

The V call is TRBV15, the J call TRBJ2-7, with TRBD1 matching 8 bases. Germline CDR1 reads LNHNV; CDR2 reads YYDKDF (reference sequence). The CDR3 loop spans 15 amino acids. The ends lost 1 base at V and 5 bases at J; junction bases unmatched: 7. This CDR3 reads CATSRAWGRGHEQYF. CDR3 in DNA: TGTGCCACCAGCAGAGCCTGGGGCAGGGGGCACGAGCAGTACTTC.

This clone occurred a few times. V is TRBV3-1 (or the pseudogene TRBV3-2) and J is TRBJ1-3, with a possible D match to TRBD1 (5 bases). The CDR3 spans 15 residues. The V end was cut by 5 bases, the J end by 8 bases, with 19 bases between. In germline, CDR1 is LGHDT, CDR2 YNNKEL (reference sequence). As DNA, the CDR3 is TGTGCCAGCAGCGCCCTAACAGGTGAAGGGGACACCATATATTTT. Amino acids: CASSALTGEGDTIYF.

The CDR3 coding sequence is TGCAGCGTTGGAGAAGGAGGGGGCCGAGATACGCAGTATTTT. It translates to CSVGEGGGRDTQYF. The chain uses TRBV29-1 and TRBJ2-3; D possibly corresponds to TRBD1 (7 bases). The CDR3 loop spans 14 amino acids. The germline V and J ends were trimmed by 4 bases and 5 bases, with 16 bases remaining between them. Germline loops: CDR1 SQVTM, CDR2 ANQGSEA.

J is TRBJ2-1 and V is TRBV11-1, with D unresolved. There are 15 residues in the CDR3. Germline loops: CDR1 SGHAT, CDR2 FQDESV (reference sequence). The V gene lost 5 bases and the J gene lost 7 bases, with 18 bases spanning the gap. In DNA form, the CDR3 reads TGTGCCAGCAGCCCCCGCGCGTCTCCGAGGAATGAGCAGTTCTTC. Protein product: CASSPRASPRNEQFF.

The gene calls are TRBV11-3 and TRBJ2-5; maybe TRBD1 (5 bases). Germline V gene sequence: CDR1 SGHNT, CDR2 YENEEA. The ends were cut back, 5 bases at V and 3 bases at J, with 16 bases in the middle. This CDR3 region has 15 residues. CDR3 DNA: TGTGCCAGCAGCCCCCCCTGCAGGGAAAAAGAGACCCAGTACTTC. This sequence encodes CASSPPCREKETQYF.

DNA of the CDR3: TGCGCCAGCAGCCAAGATAGTCGCAATGAGCAGTTCTTC. This sequence encodes CASSQDSRNEQFF. The chain carries TRBV4-3 and TRBJ2-1; no clear D. V was shortened by 0 bases and J by 6 bases, with 6 bases between the two germline ends. The CDR3 is 13 amino acids. Germline V gene data show CDR1 as LGHNA and CDR2 as YSLEER.

The chain couples TRBV27 to TRBJ1-1; D might be TRBD1 (5 bases). Germline CDR1 MNHEY, CDR2 SMNVEV (reference sequence). This CDR3 is 15 amino acids long. The V and J ends lost 3 bases and 11 bases respectively, with 22 bases between them. CDR3 sequence: CASSFLFDGGTQAFF. Here the CDR3 DNA reads TGTGCCAGCAGTTTTTTGTTCGACGGAGGGACCCAGGCTTTCTTT.

The sample holds one count of this clone. This sequence joins TRBV13 and TRBJ1-6; tentatively, D is TRBD1 (6 bases). CDR1 is PRHDT, CDR2 FYEKMQ, per germline (reference sequence). The V and J ends lost 5 bases and 5 bases respectively, with 13 bases between them. CDR3 length: 15 residues. The CDR3 loop is CASSDGQYDNSPLHF. DNA for the CDR3: TGTGCCAGCAGCGATGGACAGTACGATAATTCACCCCTCCACTTT.

This clone has just a few counts. V gene TRBV19 combines with J gene TRBJ2-2, with TRBD2 matching over 9 bases. The CDR3 is made up of 15 amino acids. V shed 6 bases and J 1 base; nucleotides not matched to a gene: 3. The germline gives CDR1 LNHDA, CDR2 SQIVND (reference sequence). The CDR3 here is CASRLLAGNTGELFF. CDR3 DNA sequence: TGTGCCAGTAGGCTACTAGCGGGGAACACCGGGGAGCTGTTTTTT. Using reference TRBV19 and TRBJ2-2 for the parts outside the CDR3, the full variable domain is DGGITQSPKYLFRKEGQNVTLSCEQNLNHDAMYWYRQDPGQGLRLIYYSQIVNDFQKGDIAEGYSVSREKKESFPLTVTSAQKNPTAFYLCASRLLAGNTGELFFGEGSRLTVL.

The chain recombines TRBV21-1 with TRBJ1-1; TRBD1, the table's D call, was not compared with the DNA. TRBV21-1 is shown as a pseudogene. CDR3 length: 13 residues. This CDR3 reads CASGRQGAPEAFF. In DNA, the CDR3 is TGTGCCAGCGGGAGACAGGGGGCGCCGGAAGCTTTCTTT.

The CDR3 bases are TGTGCCAGCCGGCAGACGGCGGGAGGGCCCCAAGAGACCCAGTACTTC. This codes for CASRQTAGGPQETQYF. This chain links TRBV7-8 with TRBJ2-5; 9 bases are a match to TRBD2. Germline CDR1 reads SGHVS; CDR2 reads FQNEAQ. This CDR3 is built from 16 residues. J lost 1 base, V lost 8 bases, and 11 bases had no gene match.